This T cell receptor (beta chain) was observed in a study of cytomegalovirus exposure and HLA in healthy donors. Looking at the study overall: Early released data comprised 80 million or so unique TCRs from HLA-typed donors.

V was clipped by 5 bases and J by 5 bases, with 15 bases between them. Germline-derived CDR1 and CDR2 are LNHNV and YYDKDF (reference sequence). CDR3 length: 15 amino acids. Researchers ran the PCR with 60 Vbeta and 13 Jbeta primers. Using immunoSEQ multiplex PCR, the repertoire was profiled, and TCRdb retains in-frame clones only, with some absent. The sample yields around 120,000 clones, about three quarters seen once. Worth noting for this clone: The antigen is unknown.

Points from the study as a whole: Later on, a genetic analysis was performed. It linked a missense variant in DCLRE1C with V- and J-gene trimming of TCR beta.

The donors (healthy individuals) were bone marrow donors. The sample comprised PBMCs. The J gene is TRBJ2-2, the V gene TRBV15; perhaps TRBD2 as D (5 bases). The TCR originated in a woman aged 30 to 39 in good health and CMV-seropositive. The CDR3 DNA reads TGTGCCACCAGCGGGCTACTCACGGGGACCGGGGAGCTGTTTTTT. It codes for CATSGLLTGTGELFF.